The T cell receptor (beta chain) described here comes from a study of T cells after yellow fever vaccination. TCRdb independently ran MiXCR on the 5' RACE reads; one entry per CDR3 protein. The sample lists roughly 150,000 distinct CDR3 sequences; less than 8.5% were seen once. The sample holds many counts of this clonotype. The CDR3 covers 12 residues. Germline CDR1 reads DFQATT; CDR2 reads SNEGSKA (reference sequence). V lost 6 bases, J lost 5 bases, and 13 bases lay in between. The sequence was collected from a man aged 30 to 45 who received the YFV17D yellow fever vaccine. The rearrangement joins TRBV20-1 to TRBJ1-2; D call uncertain. Here the sequenced sample was CD4+ T cells sorted from PBMCs, taken 10 days after the yellow fever booster vaccination. CDR3 coding DNA: TGCAGTGCCACCCCAGGAGTTTATGGCTACACCTTC. Translation gives CSATPGVYGYTF.